The 28 T cell receptor beta chains below all came from one sample that was sequenced in a study of CD8+CD57+ T cells in acquired aplastic anemia (dated by TCRdb to about 2018). Flow cytometry had shown CD8+CD57+ cell expansion in the patients selected for sequencing. TCRdb names Illumina HiSeq 2000 as the instrument used. Genomic DNA served as template for TCR beta VDJ combination and CDR3 sequence profiling. Clones were called with MiXCR by TCRdb after fastp trimmed the public reads at Q25, and only in-frame beta chains were retained. Rows matching on CDR3 protein sequence are summarized as one entry with the most common DNA and genes. The sample table contains some 180,000 distinct CDR3 sequences; only one count was recorded for around 50% of them. Roughly 13% of the sample is held by the ten biggest clonotypes. Sequencing input: sorted CD4+, CD8+, or CD8+CD57+ T cells (not recorded which) from PBMCs. The receptors derive from a human donor with aplastic anemia.

This sequence joins TRBV7-6 and TRBJ2-3; perhaps TRBD1 as D (6 bases). The CDR3 contains 16 residues. Germline CDR1 and CDR2: SGHVS and FNYEAQ. V lost 5 bases and J 0 bases, leaving 15 bases between the germline ends. In DNA, the CDR3 is TGTGCCAGCAGCCCTGGGGCAGGGGTTAGCACAGATACGCAGTATTTT. Translation gives CASSPGAGVSTDTQYF.

A note on this clonotype: Compared with germline, one end of the junction differs, possibly owing to a read error. This chain joins TRBV5-1 and TRBJ2-7, with unresolved D. The germline gives CDR1 SGHRS, CDR2 YFSETQ. CDR3 length: 14 residues. CDR3 DNA: TGCGCCAGCAGTTTGGGTCGTGGAGACGCCGAGCAGTACTTC. Protein: CASSLGRGDAEQYF.

This chain connects TRBV10-2 to TRBJ2-7, with D possibly TRBD2 on 5 matching bases. Germline V lookup: CDR1 WSHSY, CDR2 SAAADI. This CDR3 spans 16 amino acids. V was clipped by 7 bases and J by 6 bases, with 25 bases between them. As DNA, the CDR3 is TGCGCCAGCACCCCCTCGAGGGCAGTCCCACCTAGCGAGCAGTACTTC. Translated, it gives CASTPSRAVPPSEQYF.

The chain has TRBV20-1 and TRBJ2-7; maybe TRBD2 (6 bases). V lost 0 bases to trimming and J lost 10 bases, with 22 bases between them. The CDR3 spans 15 residues. The germline V gene encodes CDR1 DFQATT and CDR2 SNEGSKA (reference sequence). The CDR3 reads CSARDVTGELEEQYF. The CDR3 DNA is TGCAGTGCTAGAGATGTAACGGGAGAGTTGGAAGAACAGTACTTC.

This clonotype was seen more than once but under ten times. This sequence joins TRBV15 and TRBJ1-1; the D is unclear. Germline V gives CDR1 LNHNV, CDR2 YYDKDF (reference sequence). V was trimmed by 4 bases and J by 3 bases, leaving 9 bases between them. The CDR3 consists of 13 residues. Here the CDR3 DNA reads TGTGCCACCAGCATAGGCGGAGACACTGAAGCTTTCTTT. Translation gives CATSIGGDTEAFF.

This clonotype was seen only a few times. The genes are TRBV19 and TRBJ1-5; possibly TRBD1 for D (5 bases). V was trimmed by 4 bases and J by 4 bases, leaving 14 bases between them. The CDR3 is made up of 15 amino acids. Germline CDR1 is LNHDA and CDR2 is SQIVND (reference sequence). The CDR3, as DNA: TGTGCCAGTAGTACAAATCACGGGGGAAATCAGCCCCAGCATTTT. As protein: CASSTNHGGNQPQHF.

This clonotype was detected ten times or more. The V gene is TRBV2, the J gene TRBJ2-7; TRBD2 might be the D (6 bases). This CDR3 spans 14 amino acids. CDR1 and CDR2 (germline): SNHLY, FYNNEI. Trimming pared 2 bases from V and 0 bases from J, leaving 8 bases between. The CDR3 spells CASSEYSGSYEQYF. In DNA form, the CDR3 reads TGTGCCAGCAGTGAATATAGCGGCTCCTACGAGCAGTACTTC. The entire variable domain, with the rest obtained from reference TRBV2 and TRBJ2-7, is as follows: EPEVTQTPSHQVTQMGQEVILRCVPISNHLYFYWYRQILGQKVEFLVSFYNNEISEKSEIFDDQFSVERPDGSNFTLKIRSTKLEDSAMYFCASSEYSGSYEQYFGPGTRLTVT.

The count of this clonotype is one. A much larger clone differs by one base, so this may be a read error. J is TRBJ2-5 and V is TRBV12-3 or TRBV12-4; D possibly corresponds to TRBD1 (5 bases). The CDR3 covers 14 residues. Trimming took 10 bases from V and 5 from J, leaving 20 bases between them. The CDR3, as DNA: TGTGCCAACAGCCCAGGGCGGACCTATGAGACCCAGTACTTC. This translates into CANSPGRTYETQYF.

The chain employs TRBV10-3 and TRBJ2-3; 13 bases are a match to TRBD2. From germline, CDR1 is ENHRY and CDR2 SYGVKD. CDR3 length: 15 amino acids. The ends lost 3 bases at V and 4 bases at J; junction bases unmatched: 1. Written as DNA, the CDR3 is TGTGCCATCAGTGAAGGGACTAGCGGGGCAGATACGCAGTATTTT. The encoded protein is CAISEGTSGADTQYF.

In this sample, this clonotype turned up once. The chain joins TRBV6-5 to TRBJ1-4; 9 positions match TRBD1. J gave up 7 bases and V 4 bases, and 7 bases lay outside the gene matches. From germline, CDR1 is MNHEY and CDR2 SVGAGI. The CDR3 length is 15 residues. The CDR3 coding sequence is TGTGCCAGCAGTTTCGGGACAGGGCTGGGTGAAAAACTGTTTTTT. Translated, it gives CASSFGTGLGEKLFF.

This clonotype came up a few times. V and J are TRBV27 and TRBJ2-7, with D uncertain. In germline, CDR1 is MNHEY, CDR2 SMNVEV (reference sequence). The CDR3 has 14 amino acids. The V end was cut by 6 bases, the J end by 3 bases, with 15 bases between. The CDR3 here is CASRPRALFYEQYF. CDR3 DNA: TGTGCCAGCAGGCCCCGGGCCCTTTTCTACGAGCAGTACTTC.

This clonotype was recorded many times. V is TRBV5-1 and J is TRBJ1-4; a possible D gene is TRBD1 (6 bases). The CDR3 extends over 14 amino acids. In germline, CDR1 is SGHRS, CDR2 YFSETQ. Trimming left V 4 bases short and J 8 bases short, with 15 bases between. Written as DNA, the CDR3 is TGCGCCAGCAGCCTCCAGGGGACGGGAGAAAAACTGTTTTTT. Translated, it gives CASSLQGTGEKLFF.

This clonotype showed up just once. Since a much larger clone is just one base distant, this may be a read error. The gene calls are TRBV28 and TRBJ1-6; D is uncertain. The CDR3 contains 15 residues. The germline gives CDR1 MDHEN, CDR2 SYDVKM. With 1 base removed from V and 10 bases from J, the gap between germline ends came to 14 bases. CDR3 DNA sequence: TGTGCCAGCAGTTTATCACGTTGGGGTAAATCACCCCTCCACTTT. It specifies CASSLSRWGKSPLHF.

Concerning this clonotype: No conserved phenylalanine or tryptophan ends this CDR3, so it is likely a read error. The DNA is omitted, as the CDR3 cannot be located on it reliably, and the CDR3 follows TCRdb's listing. The chain employs TRBV3-1 and TRBJ1-4. The CDR3 length is 8 residues, termini included. CDR1 is LGHDT and CDR2 is YNNKEL in the germline V gene (reference sequence). CDR3 region: CASSQVGI.

J is TRBJ2-2 and V is TRBV12-2; TRBD2 is taken as the D call from the table, unchecked against the DNA. TRBV12-2 has pseudogene status. The CDR3 has 18 amino acids. CDR3 DNA sequence: TGTGCAAGTCGCCTAAAGGGTATGAGGAGGGCTGTCACCGGGGAGCTGTTTTTT. It encodes CASRLKGMRRAVTGELFF.

Note on this clonotype: Given the absence of the conserved phenylalanine or tryptophan at the CDR3 end, a read error is likely. This chain links TRBV29-1 with TRBJ2-5, with D possibly being TRBD1 (6 bases). Per the germline V gene, CDR1 is SQVTM and CDR2 is ANQGSEA. The V and J ends lost 6 bases and 5 bases respectively, with 13 bases between them. The CDR3 totals 12 residues. The CDR3 spells CSVGQGRETQYS. As DNA, the CDR3 is TGCAGCGTCGGCCAGGGGCGGGAGACCCAGTACTCC.

This clonotype has a count of ten or more. This chain links TRBV6-1 with TRBJ2-7; the match to TRBD2 covers 10 bases. The V gene's germline CDR1 is MNHNS and CDR2 SASEGT. V shed 5 bases, J shed 0 bases, and the junction held 4 bases outside the gene matches. This CDR3 comprises 15 residues. DNA of the CDR3: TGTGCCAGCAGTCAACGGACTAGCGGCTCCTACGAGCAGTACTTC. Its translation: CASSQRTSGSYEQYF.

This clonotype came up many times. The chain recombines TRBV20-1 with TRBJ1-1; 9 bases align to TRBD1. CDR3 size: 12 residues. CDR1 DFQATT and CDR2 SNEGSKA come from the germline V gene (reference sequence). CDR3 protein: CSRDRANTEAFF. The DNA for the CDR3 is TGCTCAAGGGACAGGGCGAACACTGAAGCTTTCTTT.

This clonotype was found many times. CDR3: CSARDPSGGEKLFF. The CDR3 DNA reads as TGCAGTGCTAGAGATCCTTCAGGCGGGGAAAAACTGTTTTTT. The chain combines TRBV20-1 with TRBJ1-4; D is ambiguous. The CDR3 contains 14 residues. The V end was cut by 0 bases, the J end by 8 bases, with 13 bases between. Germline loops: CDR1 DFQATT, CDR2 SNEGSKA (reference sequence).

This clonotype was observed at least ten times. V usage is TRBV9 and J usage is TRBJ2-1; 9 nucleotides agree with TRBD2. CDR3 length: 15 amino acids. Germline CDR1 is SGDLS and CDR2 is YYNGEE. V shed 0 bases and J 6 bases; nucleotides not matched to a gene: 4. The CDR3 DNA follows: TGTGCCAGCAGCGTAGAAGGTAGCGGGAGCAATGAGCAGTTCTTC. Protein product: CASSVEGSGSNEQFF.

The J gene is TRBJ1-5, the V gene TRBV19, with D uncertain. In germline, CDR1 is LNHDA, CDR2 SQIVND (reference sequence). Trimming took 9 bases from V and 4 from J, leaving 13 bases between them. There are 13 residues in the CDR3. The chain's CDR3 is CASSADKNQPQHF. The DNA of the CDR3 is TGTGCCAGCAGCGCAGACAAAAATCAGCCCCAGCATTTT.

V is TRBV19 and J is TRBJ2-1; tentatively, D is TRBD2 (6 bases). V was trimmed by 9 bases and J by 6 bases, leaving 18 bases between them. CDR1 is LNHDA, CDR2 SQIVND, per germline (reference sequence). This CDR3 spans 14 amino acids. The CDR3 bases are TGTGCCAGCTGCACCGTGGCGGGACGCAATGAGCAGTTCTTC. Encoded protein: CASCTVAGRNEQFF.

Only one count was recorded for this clonotype. The junction and the germline gene differ at one end; a read error may be behind it. The rearrangement uses TRBV5-1 and TRBJ2-1; the D gene is possibly TRBD2 (5 bases). The CDR3 runs 11 residues. CDR1 and CDR2 (germline): SGHRS, YFSETQ. This CDR3 reads CASSLGVEQFF. CDR3 DNA sequence: TGTGCCAGCAGTTTGGGAGTGGAGCAGTTCTTC.

This chain joins TRBV11-1 and TRBJ2-5; 9 bases map to TRBD2. This CDR3 has 17 residues. Germline V CDR1 and CDR2: SGHAT, FQDESV (reference sequence). V shed 4 bases, J shed 5 bases, and the junction held 14 bases outside the gene matches. The CDR3 bases are TGTGCCAGCAGCTCGCGGGTCGGCGGGAGGGCCTTGGAGACCCAGTACTTC. It is translated as CASSSRVGGRALETQYF.

At least ten counts were recorded for this clonotype. The CDR3 loop reads CATSRDGSYIISGANVLTF. CDR3 sequence (DNA): TGTGCCACCAGCAGAGATGGATCCTACATTATCTCTGGGGCCAACGTCCTGACTTTC. V gene TRBV15 combines with J gene TRBJ2-6, with no clear D. Looked up from germline, CDR1 is LNHNV and CDR2 is YYDKDF (reference sequence). V was cut by 0 bases and J by 0 bases, with 15 bases left in between. The CDR3 extends over 19 amino acids.

Points on this clonotype: It may be a read error: a sequence one base away is much more abundant. The CDR3 region is CASSIGGLSGNTGAFF. DNA of the CDR3: TGTGCCAGTAGTATAGGCGGCTTGTCGGGGAACACTGGAGCTTTCTTT. V usage is TRBV19 and J usage is TRBJ1-1, with D unresolved. This CDR3 contains 16 residues. Per the germline V gene, CDR1 is LNHDA and CDR2 is SQIVND (reference sequence).

This clonotype has only one observation. This rearrangement joins TRBV25-1 to TRBJ1-1; 8 bases fit TRBD1. The CDR3 consists of 13 residues. J was trimmed by 5 bases and V by 7 bases; bases with no gene match: 6. Germline CDR1 and CDR2: MGHDK and SYGVNS. The CDR3 region has the DNA TGTGCCAGCACCGCAGGGGGCTCAACTGAAGCTTTCTTT. This encodes CASTAGGSTEAFF.

This clonotype was picked up a small number of times. The chain joins TRBV9 to TRBJ1-1, with D tentatively TRBD1 (6 bases). The CDR3 runs 14 residues. Germline V lookup: CDR1 SGDLS, CDR2 YYNGEE. Trimming stripped 0 bases from V and 1 base from J, with 7 bases between. CDR3 in amino acids: CASSVAGANTEAFF. The CDR3 region has the DNA TGTGCCAGCAGCGTAGCAGGGGCGAACACTGAAGCTTTCTTT.